This T cell receptor (beta chain) appears in the sequencing data of a study of shared clonotypes between healthy human individuals. The CDR3 is made up of 14 amino acids. The germline gives CDR1 MGHRA, CDR2 YSYEKL. Trimming cost V 2 bases and J 7 bases; bases outside gene matches: 3. This clone was counted between two and nine times. Data came from immunoSEQ multiplex PCR; TCRdb stores just in-frame clones and leaves some out. The repertoire holds 550,000 to 850,000 clones, with around 74% as singletons. The rearrangement links TRBV4-1 to TRBJ2-1; 9 bases agree with TRBD2. The source is a woman aged 30 to 39 in good health. The sample was memory CD4+ T cells sorted from blood. Subset in this sample: CD45RA-negative fraction. The CDR3 region has the DNA TGCGCCAGCAGCCAACTAGCGGGAATTAATGAGCAGTTCTTC. Amino acid sequence: CASSQLAGINEQFF.